These T cell receptor beta chains were read from a single sample in a study of shared clonotypes between healthy human individuals. Repertoires were generated with immunoSEQ multiplex PCR, while TCRdb's copy carries only in-frame clones and drops some. The table includes about 990,000 clones, about 80% detected once. The source material was memory CD4+ T cells from PBMCs. All receptors come from a young man in good health. Some clones in this sample may be carry-over from other donors' samples. Both conserved end residues are part of each CDR3. A D gene is named only where the DNA matches it firmly. The listing skips clone size in some rows; elsewhere it reads once, few, many or a size class.

CASSTLQGLEGYTGELFF | TGCGCCAGCAGCACCCTTCAGGGGCTAGAGGGGTACACCGGGGAGCTGTTTTTT | NA | NA | TRBJ2-2 | TRBV5-1
CASSLNRLTPGYTF | TGTGCCAGCAGCTTGAACAGACTGACTCCTGGCTACACCTTC | NA | NA | TRBJ1-2 | TRBV7-9
CASSERGQPYEQYF | TGTGCCAGCAGTGAGAGAGGACAGCCCTACGAGCAGTACTTC | NA | NA | TRBJ2-7 | TRBV28
CASHMDRGVSYEQYF | TGTGCCAGTCACATGGACAGGGGGGTCTCCTACGAGCAGTACTTC | NA | TRBD1 | TRBJ2-7 | TRBV28
CASSQQNLGQGTEAFF | TGTGCCAGCTCACAACAAAACCTAGGACAGGGGACTGAAGCTTTCTTT | once | TRBD1 | TRBJ1-1 | TRBV18
CASSPQGEWQYF | TGTGCCAGCTCACCACAGGGTGAATGGCAGTACTTC | NA | NA | TRBJ2-7 | TRBV18
CASGVGGPGANVLTF | TGTGCCAGCGGGGTAGGGGGCCCTGGGGCCAACGTCCTGACTTTC | NA | TRBD1 | TRBJ2-6 | TRBV9
CASSSPGTGELFF | TGTGCCAGCTCATCTCCTGGCACCGGGGAGCTGTTTTTT | few | NA | TRBJ2-2 | TRBV18
CASSPQGTGGTTNEKLFF | TGTGCCAGCTCACCACAGGGGACAGGGGGAACAACTAATGAAAAACTGTTTTTT | NA | TRBD1 | TRBJ1-4 | TRBV18
CAISVGDSEAFF | TGTGCCATCAGTGTTGGGGACAGTGAAGCTTTCTTT | NA | TRBD1 | TRBJ1-1 | TRBV10-3
CASSSNIQETQYF | TGTGCCAGCAGCTCTAACATTCAAGAGACCCAGTACTTC | NA | NA | TRBJ2-5 | TRBV5-4
CAWSADRGYGYTF | TGTGCCTGGAGTGCTGACAGGGGGTATGGCTACACCTTC | NA | TRBD1 | TRBJ1-2 | TRBV30
CATLDRTGETQYF | TGTGCCACTCTGGACAGGACGGGAGAGACCCAGTACTTC | NA | TRBD1 | TRBJ2-5 | TRBV28
CASSEPGLYTGELFF | TGTGCCAGCAGTGAGCCCGGACTCTACACCGGGGAGCTGTTTTTT | NA | NA | TRBJ2-2 | TRBV2
CASSPRTSFTHYEQYF | TGTGCCAGCAGCCCCCGGACCTCTTTTACCCACTACGAGCAGTACTTC | few | NA | TRBJ2-7 | TRBV7-2
CASSYSYAEANGYTF | TGTGCCAGCAGTTACTCGTACGCGGAAGCCAATGGCTACACCTTC | NA | NA | TRBJ1-2 | TRBV6-6
CASSLDSDWVEQFF | TGTGCCAGCAGCTTAGATAGTGATTGGGTAGAGCAGTTCTTC | NA | NA | TRBJ2-1 | TRBV11-2
CASGFGPGTGGGTTEAFF | TGTGCTAGTGGTTTCGGACCTGGGACAGGGGGCGGGACCACTGAAGCTTTCTTT | NA | TRBD1 | TRBJ1-1 | TRBV12-5
CASSDDRDYGYTF | TGTGCCAGCTCAGATGACAGGGACTATGGCTACACCTTC | once | TRBD1 | TRBJ1-2 | TRBV18
CAIRETNVLTF | TGTGCCATCAGAGAAACCAACGTCCTGACTTTC | NA | NA | TRBJ2-6 | TRBV10-3
CAISPGQPGLAAYGQFF | TGTGCCATCAGCCCGGGGCAACCGGGACTAGCGGCTTATGGGCAGTTCTTC | NA | TRBD2 | TRBJ2-1 | TRBV10-3
CASSLPGTDGYTF | TGTGCCAGCAGCTTGCCCGGGACTGACGGCTACACCTTC | NA | NA | TRBJ1-2 | TRBV5-4
CASQTPAGVGNEQFF | TGTGCCAGCCAAACCCCCGCGGGAGTAGGAAATGAGCAGTTCTTC | NA | TRBD2 | TRBJ2-1 | TRBV28
CASSWVLGRQFF | TGTGCCAGCAGTTGGGTGCTAGGGCGGCAGTTCTTC | NA | NA | TRBJ2-1 | TRBV28
CASSLAARVGQETQYF | TGTGCCAGCAGCTTAGCGGCTAGGGTAGGCCAAGAGACCCAGTACTTC | NA | NA | TRBJ2-5 | TRBV7-6
CASRFPPAEQFF | TGTGCAAGTCGCTTCCCCCCCGCTGAGCAGTTCTTC | NA | NA | TRBJ2-1 | TRBV12-2
CASSLDVQGWGYTF | TGTGCCAGCAGCTTGGACGTCCAGGGATGGGGCTACACCTTC | NA | NA | TRBJ1-2 | TRBV5-4
CAISETGGMNTEAFF | TGTGCCATCAGCGAAACAGGGGGGATGAACACTGAAGCTTTCTTT | NA | TRBD1 | TRBJ1-1 | TRBV10-3
CASSPVGLRGAYEQYF | TGTGCCAGCTCACCGGTGGGGTTGAGGGGGGCCTACGAGCAGTACTTC | NA | NA | TRBJ2-7 | TRBV18
CASSFEGRVGEQYF | TGTGCCAGCAGCTTCGAGGGCAGGGTAGGCGAGCAGTACTTC | NA | NA | TRBJ2-7 | TRBV7-9
CASSVSSALYEQYF | TGTGCCAGCAGTGTCAGCTCGGCTCTCTACGAGCAGTACTTC | NA | NA | TRBJ2-7 | TRBV28
CASSIGTPNEQFF | TGTGCCAGCAGCATCGGGACCCCGAATGAGCAGTTCTTC | NA | NA | TRBJ2-1 | TRBV5-5
CSVHFTDTTTSYEQYF | TGCAGCGTCCATTTCACGGATACCACTACTTCCTACGAGCAGTACTTC | NA | NA | TRBJ2-7 | TRBV29-1
CASSLVTAHEQFF | TGTGCCAGCAGCTTAGTAACGGCCCATGAGCAGTTCTTC | NA | NA | TRBJ2-1 | TRBV7-9
CASSTDRIEKLFF | TGTGCCAGCAGCACCGACAGGATAGAAAAACTGTTTTTT | NA | NA | TRBJ1-4 | TRBV6-1
CSVEKKPLITDTQYF | TGCAGCGTTGAAAAAAAGCCCCTTATCACAGATACGCAGTATTTT | NA | NA | TRBJ2-3 | TRBV29-1
CASSSSGTSGRAQGLLF | TGTGCCAGCAGCTCCTCCGGGACTAGCGGGAGGGCCCAGGGACTGCTCTTC | NA | TRBD2 | TRBJ2-1 | TRBV7-2
CASSSRTVRNYGYTF | TGTGCCAGCAGCTCGAGGACAGTCCGTAACTATGGCTACACCTTC | few | NA | TRBJ1-2 | TRBV5-4
CASSSNRGKETQYF | TGTGCCAGCAGCAGTAACAGGGGGAAAGAGACCCAGTACTTC | few | TRBD1 | TRBJ2-5 | TRBV7-2
CASTNFGGNTEAFF | TGTGCCAGCACCAATTTCGGAGGGAACACTGAAGCTTTCTTT | NA | NA | TRBJ1-1 | TRBV28
CASSPTGTANTGELFF | TGTGCCAGCAGCCCGACAGGGACAGCTAACACCGGGGAGCTGTTTTTT | few | TRBD1 | TRBJ2-2 | TRBV4-2
CASQAGVGGSYTQYF | TGTGCCAGCCAGGCGGGAGTAGGGGGATCATATACGCAGTATTTT | few | NA | TRBJ2-3 | TRBV4-2
CASSRLAGSSYNEQFF | TGTGCCAGCAGCCGACTAGCGGGATCCTCCTACAATGAGCAGTTCTTC | NA | TRBD2 | TRBJ2-1 | TRBV7-9
CASSQYSGGYTF | TGCGCCAGCAGCCAATACTCGGGGGGCTACACCTTC | NA | NA | TRBJ1-2 | TRBV4-1
CASRAGNELYGYTF | TGTGCCAGCAGGGCAGGGAACGAGCTCTATGGCTACACCTTC | once | NA | TRBJ1-2 | TRBV6-5
CASSLTGAGADNEQFF | TGTGCCAGCAGCTTAACGGGCGCGGGAGCAGACAATGAGCAGTTCTTC | NA | TRBD2 | TRBJ2-1 | TRBV7-3
CASSPGHPASEKLFF | TGTGCCAGCAGCCCCGGACATCCCGCGAGCGAAAAACTGTTTTTT | many | NA | TRBJ1-4 | TRBV6-5
CASSQGQGGTEAFF | TGTGCCAGCTCACAGGGACAGGGAGGCACTGAAGCTTTCTTT | NA | TRBD1 | TRBJ1-1 | TRBV18
CATSKQQGTEAFF | TGTGCCACCAGCAAACAACAGGGCACTGAAGCTTTCTTT | NA | NA | TRBJ1-1 | TRBV15
CASSEGGRDYGYTF | TGTGCCAGCAGTGAAGGGGGGCGGGACTATGGCTACACCTTC | NA | NA | TRBJ1-2 | TRBV6-1
CATSRSRGANEKLFF | TGTGCCACCAGCAGGAGCAGGGGAGCTAATGAAAAACTGTTTTTT | NA | NA | TRBJ1-4 | TRBV15
CASSARTFTGELFF | TGTGCCAGCAGCGCCCGGACTTTCACCGGGGAGCTGTTTTTT | NA | NA | TRBJ2-2 | TRBV9
CASSLTTSPVEDTQYF | TGTGCCAGCAGCCTGACGACTAGCCCCGTCGAAGATACGCAGTATTTT | NA | TRBD2 | TRBJ2-3 | TRBV9